These 23 T cell receptor beta chains share one sample of origin, sequenced in a study of OX40 agonist ivuxolimab in advanced cancers. Profiled with immunoSEQ multiplex PCR; TCRdb holds only in-frame clones, not every one. The sample shows some 100,000 clones, 90% of them seen only once. The source material was CD4+ or CD8+ T cells sorted from blood, sampled in a trial of the OX40 agonist ivuxolimab. The source is an adult with an advanced solid tumor such as melanoma, head and neck, liver or kidney cancer.

The gene calls are TRBV20-1 and TRBJ2-4; TRBD1 aligns across 7 bases. J lost 5 bases, V lost 7 bases, and 2 bases had no gene match. CDR1 DFQATT and CDR2 SNEGSKA come from the germline V gene (reference sequence). The CDR3 spans 11 residues. The CDR3 loop reads CSGDRENIQYF. The CDR3 DNA follows: TGCAGTGGGGACAGAGAAAACATTCAGTACTTC.

CDR3 amino acids: CASSVSRNYGYTF. CDR3 sequence (DNA): TGTGCCAGCAGTGTCAGTCGGAACTATGGCTACACCTTC. The V and J genes are TRBV2 and TRBJ1-2; D unresolved. Trimming shortened V by 4 bases and J by 2 bases, and 8 bases separated the two germline ends. The CDR3 extends over 13 amino acids. Germline values: CDR1 SNHLY, CDR2 FYNNEI.

The chain joins TRBV15 to TRBJ2-2; weak D call: TRBD1 (5 bases). This CDR3 region has 15 residues. Germline values: CDR1 LNHNV, CDR2 YYDKDF (reference sequence). V lost 2 bases and J lost 2, with 9 bases in between. The CDR3 DNA is TGTGCCACCAGCAGACAAGGGGCTAACACCGGGGAGCTGTTTTTT. Translating gives CATSRQGANTGELFF.

The chain recombines TRBV6-5 with TRBJ2-7; D unclear. Germline loops: CDR1 MNHEY, CDR2 SVGAGI. The CDR3 totals 11 residues. Trimming pared 6 bases from V and 3 bases from J, leaving 6 bases between. The CDR3: CASSTGYEQYF. CDR3 sequence (DNA): TGTGCCAGCAGCACCGGCTACGAGCAGTACTTC.

The chain recombines TRBV6-6 with TRBJ2-1, with D maybe TRBD2 (5 bases). V gave up 2 bases and J gave up 1 base, with 6 bases separating them. Germline V lookup: CDR1 MNHNY, CDR2 SVGAGI (reference sequence). CDR3 length equals 14 residues. CDR3 in amino acids: CASSYRTSYNEQFF. The CDR3 DNA is TGTGCCAGCAGTTACCGGACTTCCTACAATGAGCAGTTCTTC.

This clone was counted once. The chain carries TRBV6-6 and TRBJ2-5; either TRBD1 or TRBD2 may supply D (5 bases each). V dropped 5 bases and J dropped 1 base, with 11 bases sitting between them. Germline V gene data show CDR1 as MNHNY and CDR2 as SVGAGI (reference sequence). This CDR3 region has 14 residues. DNA for the CDR3: TGTGCCAGCAGTCAGGGACGCATCCAAGAGACCCAGTACTTC. Its translation: CASSQGRIQETQYF.

V usage is TRBV27 and J usage is TRBJ2-3; 10 bases are a match to TRBD2. V shed 6 bases, J shed 0 bases, and the junction held 3 bases outside the gene matches. Per germline, CDR1 MNHEY and CDR2 SMNVEV (reference sequence). The CDR3 spans 15 residues. CDR3 loop: CASRLAGTSTDTQYF. The DNA of the CDR3 is TGTGCCAGCAGACTAGCGGGAACTAGCACAGATACGCAGTATTTT.

This chain connects TRBV28 to TRBJ1-5, with a tentative D call TRBD1 (5 bases). Trimming removed 2 bases at V and 9 bases at J, with 14 bases between. CDR3 length: 14 amino acids. The germline gives CDR1 MDHEN, CDR2 SYDVKM. CDR3 protein: CASSLLTGIRPQHF. The CDR3 nucleotides read TGTGCCAGCAGTTTACTTACAGGAATCCGGCCCCAGCATTTT.

About this clone itself: The sample carries other DNA sequences with the same CDR3. The V call is TRBV18, the J call TRBJ2-7; unclear D gene. Germline V gene sequence: CDR1 KGHSH, CDR2 LQKENI. Trimming removed 2 bases from V and 0 bases from J, with 5 bases in between. The CDR3 is 13 residues long. The CDR3 DNA reads as TGTGCCAGCTCACCAGGCAGCTCCTACGAGCAGTACTTC. Encoded protein: CASSPGSSYEQYF.

The chain is built from TRBV9 and TRBJ2-2, with D uncertain. Trimming removed 0 bases at V and 7 bases at J, with 7 bases between. Germline V gene lookup returns CDR1 SGDLS and CDR2 YYNGEE. This CDR3 region has 13 residues. CDR3 coding DNA: TGTGCCAGCAGCGTAGTGCTAGTCGGGGAGCTGTTTTTT. Its translation: CASSVVLVGELFF.

This clone was observed a few times. This chain connects TRBV2 to TRBJ1-5, with D possibly being TRBD1 (6 bases). The germline V gene has CDR1 SNHLY and CDR2 FYNNEI. V was pared by 3 bases and J by 8 bases, with 14 bases between. The CDR3 sequence is 14 residues long. CDR3 loop: CASSDPGQIKPQHF. CDR3 nucleotides: TGTGCCAGCAGTGATCCTGGACAGATTAAGCCCCAGCATTTT.

The table lists this clone with a count of one. V usage is TRBV5-4 and J usage is TRBJ2-5, with 9 positions matching TRBD2. The J call may be in error: the DNA end matches TRBJ2-7 better. Germline V gene data show CDR1 as SGHNT and CDR2 as YYREEE (reference sequence). CDR3 size: 15 residues. CDR3 region: CASSLAGGRADEQYF. Written as DNA, the CDR3 is TGTGCCAGCAGCTTGGCCGGCGGGAGGGCCGACGAGCAGTACTTC.

The gene calls are TRBV18 and TRBJ2-7; TRBD1 matches at 7 bases. The CDR3 is 15 residues long. With V trimmed by 2 bases and J by 4 bases, 8 bases remained unmatched. Germline V gene lookup returns CDR1 KGHSH and CDR2 LQKENI. CDR3 sequence (DNA): TGTGCCAGCTCACCAAAAGGGGGCTTAGTGTACGAGCAGTACTTC. Residues: CASSPKGGLVYEQYF.

The sample holds a few counts of this clone. The chain recombines TRBV27 with TRBJ2-3; 11 positions match TRBD2. CDR1 MNHEY and CDR2 SMNVEV come from the germline V gene (reference sequence). The ends lost 5 bases at V and 1 base at J; junction bases unmatched: 5. The CDR3 has 16 residues. CDR3 coding DNA: TGTGCCAGCAGTCGACTTAGCGGGAGGGGCACAGATACGCAGTATTTT. Translating it yields CASSRLSGRGTDTQYF.

This rearrangement joins TRBV7-9 to TRBJ2-1; possible D gene TRBD2, 6 bases. Looked up from germline, CDR1 is SEHNR and CDR2 is FQNEAQ (reference sequence). V was shortened by 3 bases and J by 7 bases, with 22 bases between the two germline ends. CDR3 size: 17 residues. CDR3 bases: TGTGCCAGCAGCTTCCCCTTTTGGGCGGGAAAACCGAATGAGCAGTTCTTC. Its translation: CASSFPFWAGKPNEQFF.

This chain uses TRBV5-6 with TRBJ2-7, with 10 bases aligning to TRBD2. Unmatched junction bases numbered 8, after V lost 4 bases and J lost 1 base. CDR3 length: 16 residues. CDR1 SGHDT and CDR2 YYEEEE come from the germline V gene. CDR3 loop: CASSGQGLASSYEQYF. Here the CDR3 DNA reads TGTGCCAGCAGCGGACAGGGACTAGCGAGTTCCTACGAGCAGTACTTC. The whole variable domain, remainder taken from reference TRBV5-6 and TRBJ2-7, is DAGVTQSPTHLIKTRGQQVTLRCSPKSGHDTVSWYQQALGQGPQFIFQYYEEEERQRGNFPDRFSGHQFPNYSSELNVNALLLGDSALYLCASSGQGLASSYEQYFGPGTRLTVT.

This clone was observed a few times. J is TRBJ1-1 and V is TRBV20-1; 9 bases map to TRBD1. V was clipped by 6 bases and J by 6 bases; unmatched bases: 2. Germline V lookup: CDR1 DFQATT, CDR2 SNEGSKA (reference sequence). CDR3 length: 11 amino acids. CDR3 in amino acids: CSARQGAEAFF. The CDR3 DNA reads TGCAGTGCGAGACAGGGGGCTGAAGCTTTCTTT.

This sequence joins TRBV28 and TRBJ2-3, with 10 bases lining up with TRBD1. Per germline, CDR1 MDHEN and CDR2 SYDVKM. CDR3 length: 21 amino acids. V shed 3 bases and J 4 bases; nucleotides not matched to a gene: 22. The CDR3 coding sequence is TGTGCCAGCAGTTTTCCCCTAGACGGGACAGGGGCACGTGGGGAACCAGATACGCAGTATTTT. Its protein is CASSFPLDGTGARGEPDTQYF.

J is TRBJ2-1 and V is TRBV4-2; 9 bases match TRBD2. There are 16 residues in the CDR3. Germline V lookup: CDR1 LGHNA, CDR2 YNFKEQ. Trimming cost V 1 base and J 5 bases; bases outside gene matches: 6. The CDR3, as DNA: TGTGCCAGCAGCCAAGTGGCTAGCGGGAAGGACAATGAGCAGTTCTTC. It is translated as CASSQVASGKDNEQFF.

The count of this clone is one. This rearrangement joins TRBV4-2 to TRBJ1-4, with D perhaps matching TRBD1 (6 bases). Trimming removed 0 bases from V and 5 bases from J, with 13 bases in between. The CDR3 extends over 16 amino acids. Per germline, CDR1 LGHNA and CDR2 YNFKEQ. The CDR3 loop is CASSQDRAGANEKLFF. CDR3 nucleotide sequence: TGTGCCAGCAGCCAAGATCGGGCAGGGGCAAATGAAAAACTGTTTTTT.

The chain has TRBV5-1 and TRBJ2-5, with D uncertain. Deletions cut 4 bases from V and 1 base from J, with 5 bases between. From germline, CDR1 is SGHRS and CDR2 YFSETQ. This CDR3 region has 12 residues. CDR3 nucleotides: TGCGCCAGCAGCCCGACCCAAGAGACCCAGTACTTC. Encoded protein: CASSPTQETQYF.

The chain couples TRBV27 to TRBJ2-7; D is unclear. Looked up from germline, CDR1 is MNHEY and CDR2 is SMNVEV (reference sequence). The CDR3 loop spans 13 amino acids. V dropped 8 bases and J dropped 4 bases, with 15 bases sitting between them. The CDR3 bases are TGTGCCAGCTCTATTTATGCCTCGTACGAGCAGTACTTC. Amino acid sequence: CASSIYASYEQYF.

The rearrangement joins TRBV7-6 to TRBJ2-6; a possible D gene is TRBD1 (5 bases). CDR3 length: 15 amino acids. Germline V CDR1 and CDR2: SGHVS, FNYEAQ. With 3 bases removed from V and 4 bases from J, the gap between germline ends came to 10 bases. The CDR3 DNA sequence: TGTGCCAGCAGCTTTGGGGCCAAGGGGGCCAACGTCCTGACTTTC. Residues: CASSFGAKGANVLTF. The variable domain in full, with the rest retrieved from reference TRBV7-6 and TRBJ2-6, is GAGVSQSPRYKVTKRGQDVALRCDPISGHVSLYWYRQALGQGPEFLTYFNYEAQQDKSGLPNDRFSAERPEGSISTLTIQRTEQRDSAMYRCASSFGAKGANVLTFGAGSRLTVL.